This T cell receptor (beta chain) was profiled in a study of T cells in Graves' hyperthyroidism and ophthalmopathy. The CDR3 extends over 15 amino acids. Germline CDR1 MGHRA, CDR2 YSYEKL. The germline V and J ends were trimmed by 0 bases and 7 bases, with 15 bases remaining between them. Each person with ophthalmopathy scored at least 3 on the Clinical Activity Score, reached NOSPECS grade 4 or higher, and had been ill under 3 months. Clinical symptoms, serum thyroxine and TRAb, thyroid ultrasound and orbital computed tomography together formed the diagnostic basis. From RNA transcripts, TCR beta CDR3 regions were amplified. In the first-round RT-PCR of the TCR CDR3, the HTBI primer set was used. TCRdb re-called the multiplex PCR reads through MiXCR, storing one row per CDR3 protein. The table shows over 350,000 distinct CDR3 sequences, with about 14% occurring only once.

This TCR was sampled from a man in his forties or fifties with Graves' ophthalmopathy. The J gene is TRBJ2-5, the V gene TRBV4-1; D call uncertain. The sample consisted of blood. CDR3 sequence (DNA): TGCGCCAGCAGCCAAGATCGGGCAGTCGGCGGGACCCAGTACTTC. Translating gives CASSQDRAVGGTQYF.